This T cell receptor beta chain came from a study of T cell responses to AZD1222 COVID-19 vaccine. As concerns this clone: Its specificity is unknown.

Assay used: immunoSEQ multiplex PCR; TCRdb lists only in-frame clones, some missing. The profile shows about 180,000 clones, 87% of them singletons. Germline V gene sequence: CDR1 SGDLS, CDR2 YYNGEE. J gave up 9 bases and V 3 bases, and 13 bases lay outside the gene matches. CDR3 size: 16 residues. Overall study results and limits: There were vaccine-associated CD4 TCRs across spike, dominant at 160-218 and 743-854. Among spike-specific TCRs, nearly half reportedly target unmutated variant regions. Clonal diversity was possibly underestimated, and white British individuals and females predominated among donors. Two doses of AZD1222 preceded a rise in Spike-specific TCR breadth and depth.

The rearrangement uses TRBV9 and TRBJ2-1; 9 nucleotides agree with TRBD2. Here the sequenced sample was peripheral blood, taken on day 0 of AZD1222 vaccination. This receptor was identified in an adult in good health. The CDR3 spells CASSGGGRALSIEQFF. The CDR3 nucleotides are TGTGCCAGCAGCGGAGGCGGGAGGGCCCTTTCTATTGAGCAGTTCTTC.